The source of this TCR beta chain is a study of technical replicates of blood from a few donors. Assay used: immunoSEQ multiplex PCR; TCRdb lists only in-frame clones, some missing. The data show 45,000 to 60,000 clones, 91% seen once. The CDR3 length is 17 residues. CDR1 is SGHNT and CDR2 is YYREEE in the germline V gene (reference sequence). V was trimmed by 4 bases and J by 0 bases, leaving 18 bases between them. This clone was seen just once. This clonotype was obtained from a human donor in good health. Some clones in this sample may be carry-over from other donors' samples. The sequenced material came from PBMCs. The chain is built from TRBV5-4 and TRBJ2-3, with D hard to call. This CDR3 is CASSRSVRQASTDTQYF. The CDR3 nucleotides are TGTGCCAGCAGCCGTTCCGTTAGACAAGCAAGCACAGATACGCAGTATTTT.